This record looks at one T cell receptor (beta chain) sequence and its context. The data were obtained in a study of blood T cell repertoires in COVID-19. Looking at the study overall: Sources were T cells, B-cell-depleted T cells, or PBMCs; the material itself was cDNA or gDNA.

Per the authors' pipeline: Reference gene primer amplification in the assay estimated nucleated cell counts. Sequencing was performed with immunoSEQ multiplex PCR; in TCRdb, only in-frame clones are kept and a portion is missing. V and J calls plus clone size are reproduced from that table; the DNA served to infer D and trimming. Among 80,000 to 95,000 clones listed, approximately 91% were seen once. Germline V gives CDR1 MDHEN, CDR2 SYDVKM. This CDR3 region has 11 residues. Deletions cut 10 bases from V and 4 bases from J, with 10 bases between. The TCR originated in a woman in her 70s with acute or convalescent COVID-19. The genes are TRBV28 and TRBJ1-2; tentatively, D is TRBD1 (5 bases). The specimen was peripheral blood. CDR3 DNA: TGTGCCACCCAGGGTCCCTATGGCTACACCTTC. It is translated as CATQGPYGYTF.